The 20 T cell receptor beta chains below come from one sample, sequenced in a study of blood T cells in healthy people across ages. A second roughly 6 to 12 cycle PCR used barcoded and J-beta primers. TCRdb re-derived calls from the 5' RACE reads in MiXCR, one entry per CDR3 protein. The sample includes hundreds of thousands of distinct CDR3 sequences, approximately 44% of them seen just once. Sequenced sample: blood. All receptors come from a man aged 60 to 75 in good health.

The rearrangement uses TRBV20-1 and TRBJ1-2; no reliable D call. CDR3 length: 11 amino acids. Germline-derived CDR1 and CDR2 are DFQATT and SNEGSKA (reference sequence). The CDR3 here is CTGYISDGYTF. In nucleotides, the CDR3 is TGCACGGGGTATATCTCGGATGGCTACACCTTC.

The chain carries TRBV7-2 and TRBJ2-3; no reliable D call. Trimming took 1 base from V and 3 from J, leaving 8 bases between them. The CDR3 is 14 residues long. CDR1 SGHTA and CDR2 FQGNSA come from the germline V gene. The CDR3, as DNA: TGTGCCAGCAGCTTAGGGTACTCGACAGATACGCAGTATTTT. The encoded protein is CASSLGYSTDTQYF.

The chain joins TRBV4-1 to TRBJ2-7; no reliable D call. CDR1 and CDR2 from the germline V gene are MGHRA and YSYEKL. Trimming stripped 0 bases from V and 0 bases from J, with 9 bases between. This CDR3 has 15 residues. Here the CDR3 reads CASSQDNSHSYEQYF. The CDR3 nucleotides are TGCGCCAGCAGCCAAGATAACAGCCACTCCTACGAGCAGTACTTC.

As to this clonotype: This may be a read error, as it is one base from a much larger clone. The chain links TRBV29-1 to TRBJ2-5; perhaps TRBD2 as D (6 bases). Germline V gene data show CDR1 as SQVTM and CDR2 as ANQGSEA. This CDR3 spans 12 amino acids. V shed 7 bases and J shed 5 bases, with 14 bases lying between them. The CDR3 reads CSATGTGETQYF. The CDR3 nucleotides are TGCAGCGCGACCGGGACTGGGGAGACCCAGTACTTC.

V and J are TRBV9 and TRBJ2-5; D gene uncertain. The germline V gene encodes CDR1 SGDLS and CDR2 YYNGEE. This CDR3 has 13 amino acids. Trimming took 3 bases from V and 5 from J, leaving 11 bases between them. The CDR3 DNA is TGTGCCAGCAGCGCGGATCCTTGGGAGACCCAGTACTTC. It translates to CASSADPWETQYF.

The rearrangement joins TRBV6-2 or TRBV6-3 to TRBJ2-5; TRBD2 matches at 10 bases. This CDR3 is 17 amino acids long. V shed 2 bases and J 11 bases; nucleotides not matched to a gene: 17. Per germline, CDR1 MNHEY and CDR2 SVGEGT. CDR3 amino acids: CASSYVSVLAGDGEQYF. CDR3 nucleotide sequence: TGTGCCAGCAGTTACGTTTCTGTGCTAGCGGGAGACGGAGAGCAGTACTTC.

This clonotype was observed a handful of times. This chain links TRBV7-8 with TRBJ2-2, with TRBD2 matching 14 bases. This CDR3 is 16 amino acids long. J gave up 5 bases and V 4 bases, and 3 bases lay outside the gene matches. Germline V CDR1 and CDR2: SGHVS, FQNEAQ. CDR3 sequence reads: CASSSGLAGGTGELFF. The CDR3 region has the DNA TGTGCCAGCAGCTCCGGACTAGCGGGGGGAACCGGGGAGCTGTTTTTT.

This clonotype turned up a few times. This rearrangement joins TRBV4-3 to TRBJ2-1; 9 positions agree with TRBD1. The germline V gene encodes CDR1 LGHNA and CDR2 YSLEER. V lost 1 base and J lost 7; bases outside the gene matches: 14. CDR3 length equals 18 residues. CDR3: CASSQVQGAPPGVNEQFF. Written as DNA, the CDR3 is TGCGCCAGCAGCCAAGTACAGGGGGCCCCCCCAGGTGTAAATGAGCAGTTCTTC.

This clonotype has a count of ten or more. The chain carries TRBV20-1 and TRBJ2-7; D is unclear. Per germline, CDR1 DFQATT and CDR2 SNEGSKA (reference sequence). This CDR3 is 12 amino acids long. Trimming took off 5 bases at V and 9 bases at J, with 17 bases between the two ends. The CDR3 coding sequence is TGCAGTGCTCCGGGCCAACACCGGCGGCAGTACTTC. Its translation: CSAPGQHRRQYF.

The chain recombines TRBV7-2 with TRBJ2-5; TRBD1 or TRBD2 may be the D gene (5 bases each). The CDR3 sequence is 15 residues long. The V and J ends lost 5 bases and 11 bases respectively, with 24 bases between them. The germline CDR1 and CDR2 sequences are SGHTA and FQGNSA. The CDR3 sequence: CASSASGTAYYVQYF. The DNA of the CDR3 is TGTGCCAGCAGCGCATCCGGGACGGCCTACTACGTGCAGTACTTC.

V and J are TRBV27 and TRBJ1-2; a weak D match, TRBD1 (6 bases). CDR1 MNHEY and CDR2 SMNVEV come from the germline V gene (reference sequence). Trimming stripped 7 bases from V and 7 bases from J, with 19 bases between. CDR3 length equals 14 residues. CDR3 residues: CASTTSKQGGGYTF. In DNA, the CDR3 is TGTGCCAGCACCACCTCAAAACAGGGTGGTGGCTACACCTTC.

This clonotype was counted only a few times. The J gene is TRBJ2-7, the V gene TRBV20-1; D perhaps matches TRBD2 (5 bases). Germline V CDR1 and CDR2: DFQATT, SNEGSKA (reference sequence). The CDR3 spans 13 residues. V was cut by 4 bases and J by 3 bases, with 13 bases left in between. The CDR3 is CSAIRTGNYEQYF. The CDR3 DNA reads as TGCAGTGCTATCAGGACGGGAAACTACGAGCAGTACTTC.

V gene TRBV4-3 combines with J gene TRBJ1-6, with no clear D. Trimming shortened V by 8 bases and J by 5 bases, and 16 bases separated the two germline ends. This CDR3 contains 15 residues. In germline, CDR1 is LGHNA, CDR2 YSLEER. The CDR3 reads CASSDDKKNNSPLHF. CDR3 coding DNA: TGCGCCAGCTCCGACGATAAGAAAAATAATTCACCCCTCCACTTT.

This clonotype occurred many times. The chain couples TRBV28 to TRBJ2-7, with TRBD1 as a possible D gene (6 bases). V was clipped by 3 bases and J by 0 bases, with 21 bases between them. Germline V gives CDR1 MDHEN, CDR2 SYDVKM. There are 18 residues in the CDR3. DNA of the CDR3: TGTGCCAGCAGTTTCTTGGTTCGGGCGAGACAGGCCTCCTACGAGCAGTACTTC. Its protein product is CASSFLVRARQASYEQYF.

V and J are TRBV12-3 or TRBV12-4 and TRBJ2-7; D is ambiguous. With the DNA end fitting TRBJ2-5 better, the J assignment may be wrong. The CDR3 length is 11 residues. CDR3 DNA: TGTGCCAACAGCATGGGGGAGACCCAGTACTTC. Protein product: CANSMGETQYF.

This clonotype was seen only a few times. The chain uses TRBV15 and TRBJ2-7; the match to TRBD1 covers 10 bases. The V segment lost 7 bases and the J segment 4 bases; nucleotides outside the gene matches: 4. Germline V gene sequence: CDR1 LNHNV, CDR2 YYDKDF (reference sequence). This CDR3 contains 13 residues. Here the CDR3 reads CATTMDRGYEQYF. Here the CDR3 DNA reads TGTGCCACCACCATGGACAGGGGGTACGAGCAGTACTTC.

This rearrangement joins TRBV6-5 to TRBJ2-1, with 8 bases identical to TRBD1. Trimming at V came to 2 bases and at J to 4 bases, leaving 4 bases not matched to a gene. CDR3 size: 15 residues. CDR1 MNHEY and CDR2 SVGAGI come from the germline V gene. CDR3 DNA sequence: TGTGCCAGCAGTTACCTAACAGGGGGATACAATGAGCAGTTCTTC. Translating it yields CASSYLTGGYNEQFF.

This clonotype was recorded many times. The rearrangement joins TRBV20-1 to TRBJ1-4; tentatively, D is TRBD1 (6 bases). The germline CDR1 and CDR2 sequences are DFQATT and SNEGSKA (reference sequence). The ends were cut back, 1 base at V and 8 bases at J, with 14 bases in the middle. The CDR3 is 14 residues long. The CDR3 loop is CSARAAQGYEKLFF. The CDR3 DNA is TGCAGTGCTAGAGCGGCCCAGGGGTACGAAAAACTGTTTTTT.

V is TRBV29-1 and J is TRBJ2-5; D is possibly TRBD1 (6 bases). The CDR3 totals 15 residues. V was shortened by 4 bases and J by 7 bases, with 22 bases between the two germline ends. The germline V gene has CDR1 SQVTM and CDR2 ANQGSEA. CDR3 amino acids: CSVVPTGTSAGTQYF. The DNA of the CDR3 is TGCAGCGTTGTCCCGACGGGGACATCCGCAGGGACCCAGTACTTC. Looking up the rest from reference TRBV29-1 and TRBJ2-5 gives the full variable domain: SAVISQKPSRDICQRGTSLTIQCQVDSQVTMMFWYRQQPGQSLTLIATANQGSEATYESGFVIDKFPISRPNLTFSTLTVSNMSPEDSSIYLCSVVPTGTSAGTQYFGPGTRLLVL.

This sequence joins TRBV10-3 and TRBJ2-1, with 9 positions matching TRBD2. Germline lookup yields CDR1 ENHRY and CDR2 SYGVKD. The V gene end was trimmed by 8 bases and the J gene end by 5 bases; junction bases not matched to a gene: 7. The CDR3 is made up of 14 amino acids. This CDR3 reads CAIGISSGDNEQFF. The CDR3 bases are TGTGCCATCGGAATTTCTAGCGGGGACAATGAGCAGTTCTTC.